The present entry profiles one T cell receptor (beta chain) with its context. The specificity of this receptor is unknown. No much larger clone exists at a distance of one base, and base qualities are not known. The data belong to a study of cytomegalovirus exposure and HLA in healthy donors (TCRdb year 2017). Describing the broader study: According to an earlier analysis of 587 of the donors, roughly 180 million T cells yielded 117 million unique TCR beta sequences and approximately 300 Gb of sequence data. Roughly 300 gigabases of sequencing data and some 85 million unique TCR sequences were included in an early release covering about 700 HLA-typed donors. Of the roughly 400 genotyped donors, 65% to 90% were placed in the genetic ancestry cluster associated with self-reported Caucasian donors. The study was designed to test whether signatures of past pathogen exposure could be identified by cataloging public T cell receptors. The T cell repertoires of about 700 subjects were profiled by immunosequencing and related to cytomegalovirus serostatus. A separate validation cohort of over a hundred different subjects was used in addition to the approximately 610-subject first cohort. High-throughput TCR immunosequencing, statistical association of individual TCRs with disease status, and machine learning were combined to predict cytomegalovirus infection status. In a later analysis, previously published TCR beta repertoires from more than 500 donors were re-analyzed and high-resolution HLA genotyping was added so that TCR occurrence patterns could be studied. Rather than using new phenotypic data, the later analysis identified candidate immune exposures from TCR beta sequences and from how often those sequences occurred across donors. An earlier analysis of some 500 of the donors used high-throughput TCR beta sequencing to judge whether each TCR beta V gene segment behaved as functional or pseudogenic. Alongside the repertoire data, information on donor age, sex, ethnicity and CMV serostatus was compiled. A later genetic analysis took genome-wide SNP genotypes for 398 of the 666 donors and used that subset as a discovery cohort. Every discovery cohort repertoire had been produced on one sequencing platform. HLA typing included class I and class II loci at four-digit resolution. Typing coverage varied by locus: roughly 620-640 donors for A, B, C, DRB1 and DQB1; roughly 510 for DQA1; 606 for DPA1; some 470 for DPB1. Roughly 5 DR-DQ haplotypes were handled as single units for association and clustering because linkage in the cohort was strong. Among several hundred genotyped donors of the cohort, an average of approximately 240,000 unique TCR beta nucleotide sequences was sequenced per donor, of which about 18% were non-productive.

The study at large found these results: Immune exposure information for the cohort was limited to CMV serostatus. In this cohort, only TCR beta chains were sequenced, and detectable features were limited by the absence of alpha or paired-chain data. The classifier was reported to diagnose cytomegalovirus status with high specificity and sensitivity in both the original and validation cohorts. Broadly in line with IMGT annotations, most TCR beta V segments showed up in productive rearrangements about 87% or about 30% of the time in an earlier analysis of several hundred of the donors. In a later analysis, several top co-occurrence clusters were reported to appear linked to parvovirus B19, influenza, CMV and Epstein-Barr virus. In a later analysis, most CMV-associated TCR beta chains were found to appear HLA-restricted, with HLA associations seemingly driven largely by CMV exposure. In vitro tests confirmed that three of the cytomegalovirus-associated TCR beta chains recognize cytomegalovirus antigens. In the study, about 150 TCR beta chains were listed as associated with cytomegalovirus. When HLA alleles, especially DR and DQ, strongly co-occurred, TCR associations were difficult to assign to individual alleles. V-gene and J-gene trimming of TCR beta chains was associated with a missense DCLRE1C variant in a later genetic analysis, and the association was replicated in an independent cohort. HLA typing was unavailable for some donors at each locus, so association tests used only the typed subset. Correlated functional status among segregating V segments might be attributable to linkage disequilibrium, but an unknown experimental factor could not be ruled out. In a later analysis, around 15,000 TCR beta sequences were associated with specific HLA alleles at a false discovery rate of 0.05. While some public TCRs were present in many individuals, most TCR sequences turned up only very rarely across donors. Because counts were too low, roughly 16 rarely observed V segments, including chromosome 9 orphons, were excluded from the earlier analysis of 587 of the donors. In a later analysis, TCR association rates were found to vary across HLA loci, with the most associated TCRs seen for DRB1 alleles and the fewest for HLA-C alleles. It was suggested by the authors that the approach could potentially be generalized to other disease states and immunological phenotypes. A further reported finding was that TCR beta sequences accurately predicted the HLA-A and HLA-B alleles for most subjects in the first cohort. In a later genetic analysis, fewer N-insertions in productive TCRs were reported among donors in an Asian-associated ancestry cluster than the approximately 630-donor mean. In a later analysis, HLA-associated TCR beta chains showed more clonal expansion and lower generation probabilities than non-associated chains that were equally common. Roughly uniform sequencing depth across donors was assumed in presence/absence analyses, although this assumption may not hold. Because the 87-base-pair reads could not distinguish some IMGT-functional V segments, including TRBV6-2 and TRBV6-3, those segments were excluded. The sequencing pipeline was judged likely to have produced a cluster of highly shared sequence variants as a technical artifact.

Libraries were prepared through the immunoSEQ multiplex PCR assay. For the multiplex PCR, a mixture combining 60 forward primers for TCR Vbeta segments and 13 reverse primers for TCR Jbeta segments was used. The CDR3 region of rearranged TCR beta genes was amplified from genomic DNA by a multiplex PCR assay. The amplified TCR beta libraries were sequenced on the Illumina HiSeq System as 87-base-pair reads. On the study's bioinformatics: Across the roughly 670 repertoires, a later analysis counted 60 million to 90 million unique TCR beta chains, roughly 11 million of which were shared by at least two donors. Raw reads were error-corrected and collapsed into unique sequences with a nearest-neighbor algorithm that merged closely related sequences to remove PCR and sequencing errors. V, D and J gene segments were assigned by aligning CDR3 sequences to IMGT reference sequences. For a sequence to be retained, a match of at least six nucleotides to both a V gene segment and a J gene segment was required. Rearrangements were classified as productive when the CDR3 lacked stop codons and remained in frame with V and J, and all other rearrangements were classified as non-productive. CDR3 was defined by IMGT convention, running from the second conserved V-encoded cysteine to the conserved J-encoded phenylalanine. Sequences without an unambiguous match to a single V gene segment were excluded from the earlier analysis of approximately 600 of the donors. An earlier analysis of fewer than 750 of the donors classified V segments as functional when productive rearrangements were above 56.7% and as segregating when the standard deviation between donors was above 5%. A statistical classification framework was built for diagnosing cytomegalovirus status from the catalog of TCR beta chain sequences. A later analysis assigned V and J genes by comparing TCR nucleotide sequences with IMGT/GENE-DB human TR gene sequences. The TCRdist pipeline was used in a later analysis to assign CDR3 sequences and most-parsimonious VDJ recombination scenarios. In a later analysis, each TCR beta chain was defined by its CDR3 amino acid sequence together with its V-gene family, and reads lacking a unique V-gene family were excluded. To address suspected cross-contamination and a sequencing artifact, a later analysis removed 550 to 750 highly shared, low-generation-probability nucleotide sequences. A later analysis calculated a clonal expansion index for each public chain from normalized within-repertoire ranks of inferred template counts. In a later analysis, generation probabilities were computed with a VDJ recombination model fitted to out-of-frame rearrangements, and the resulting probabilities were checked against IGoR. In a later analysis, TCR-TCR, TCR-HLA and TCR-CMV co-occurrence was scored with hypergeometric tests, and a repertoire-size bias correction was applied to TCR pairs. A later analysis estimated false discovery rates by permuting HLA or CMV assignments 20 times. In a later analysis, co-occurring TCRs were grouped using DBSCAN, and TCRdist sequence similarity was added for clustering within HLA-allele-positive subsets. For co-occurrence clustering, repertoires with fewer than 30,000 or more than 120,000 public chains were excluded, along with about five repertoires with anomalous nucleotide sharing. The immuneACCESS repertoire file appears here via TCRdb, limited to in-frame rearrangements. These files lack a portion of the clones; in checked studies, under half of the deficit traces to unresolved V genes, and the cause of the others is not known. V, J and clone size derive from that table, while D and trimming were established from the DNA sequence. This sample has 200,000 to 250,000 clones in its table, and over 60% of those were observed once. Roughly a sixth of the sample rests with the top ten.

The junction carries 15 bases between V and J, which are trimmed by 8 bases and 0 bases respectively. The germline V gene specifies SQVTM as CDR1 and ANQGSEA as CDR2. The CDR3 runs 14 amino acids, cysteine and phenylalanine included. Of the read, only the CDR3 DNA is kept; its 42 bases are in frame from base 1. The cohort comprised 550 to 700 healthy bone marrow donors. At the time of sampling, all cohort members were nominally healthy, though unrecorded immune exposures were likely present. The donor was CMV seronegative and belonged to the group of around 350 seronegative cohort members. A peripheral blood sample was collected from each donor, and TCR beta sequencing was performed on peripheral blood mononuclear cells. Genomic DNA extraction from the blood cell samples was performed with the Qiagen DNeasy Blood Extraction Kit.

Sequencing input: PBMCs. The origin of this receptor is a man aged 40-49 years in good health and CMV-seronegative. The V and J genes are TRBV29-1 and TRBJ2-3; the D gene is perhaps TRBD2, from 7 matching bases. CDR3 sequence: CSWGGAASTDTQYF. The sequenced DNA is TGCAGCTGGGGGGGGGCGGCAAGCACAGATACGCAGTATTTT.